The 25 T cell receptor beta chains below all came from one sample that was sequenced in a study of vaccination and CD4 T cells after COVID-19. Their antigens are not known. The treatment is: approximately nine-day PBMC culture with coronavirus spike peptide pools or control peptides (ViraFEST assay). Oncomine TCR Beta short-read sequencing was applied to DNA from cultured CD4+ T cells. One entry per CDR3 protein results from TCRdb running MiXCR on the PCR reads. Of 15,000 to 20,000 distinct CDR3 sequences in the sample, 50% were seen once. Sequencing was performed on CD4+ T cells from blood, cultured in vitro. Every receptor here comes from a human donor who had recovered from COVID-19.

V is TRBV7-7 and J is TRBJ2-7; tentatively, D is TRBD1 (5 bases). The CDR3 sequence is 14 residues long. CDR1 is SSHAT, CDR2 FNYEAQ, per germline (reference sequence). Trimming removed 2 bases at V and 2 bases at J, with 10 bases between. The CDR3 nucleotides read TGTGCCAGCAGCTTATCGTGGGGCGCCTACGAGCAGTACTTC. The encoded protein is CASSLSWGAYEQYF.

The V gene is TRBV19, the J gene TRBJ1-2; tentative D call: TRBD1 (5 bases). The CDR3 is 13 residues long. Trimming removed 5 bases at V and 5 bases at J, with 12 bases between. Germline lookup yields CDR1 LNHDA and CDR2 SQIVND (reference sequence). The CDR3 sequence is CASSGPGTYGYTF. The CDR3 DNA follows: TGTGCCAGTAGTGGACCCGGGACGTATGGCTACACCTTC.

There are a few counts of this clonotype. This chain uses TRBV11-3 with TRBJ2-5, with TRBD2 matching over 13 bases. The CDR3 extends over 17 amino acids. Germline CDR1 reads SGHNT; CDR2 reads YENEEA. V dropped 5 bases and J dropped 5; count of bases not matched to a gene: 11. The CDR3 is CASSRGTSGRALETQYF. The CDR3 DNA reads TGTGCCAGCAGCCGCGGAACTAGCGGGAGGGCCCTGGAGACCCAGTACTTC.

This clonotype was seen a few times. The V and J genes are TRBV10-3 and TRBJ1-5; D is ambiguous. Trimming removed 4 bases from V and 0 bases from J, with 4 bases in between. Germline V CDR1 and CDR2: ENHRY, SYGVKD. This CDR3 contains 13 residues. This CDR3 is CAISADSNQPQHF. In nucleotides, the CDR3 is TGTGCCATCAGTGCAGATAGCAATCAGCCCCAGCATTTT.

This clonotype is termed medium-sized. This CDR3 is CASRGLQGPNQPQHF. CDR3 DNA: TGTGCCAGCAGGGGCCTACAGGGTCCCAATCAGCCCCAGCATTTT. The J gene is TRBJ1-5, the V gene TRBV27; TRBD1 might be the D (6 bases). The CDR3 consists of 15 residues. With 6 bases removed from V and 3 bases from J, the gap between germline ends came to 15 bases. Germline values: CDR1 MNHEY, CDR2 SMNVEV (reference sequence).

A word on this clonotype: An end of the junction differs from the germline gene, which may be a read error. The rearrangement joins TRBV6-1 to TRBJ1-2; 7 positions match TRBD1. The CDR3 length is 18 residues. CDR1 is MNHNS, CDR2 SASEGT, per germline. The CDR3 here is CASSHSTYRDRAQYGHTF. The CDR3 coding sequence is TGTGCCAGCAGCCATTCTACTTACCGCGACAGGGCCCAATATGGCCACACCTTC.

J is TRBJ1-4 and V is TRBV2; 9 bases map to TRBD1. The CDR3 is made up of 14 amino acids. Per germline, CDR1 SNHLY and CDR2 FYNNEI. Unmatched junction bases numbered 12, after V lost 4 bases and J lost 15 bases. The CDR3 sequence: CASSGTSPGQGMFF. The CDR3, as DNA: TGTGCCAGCAGTGGGACCTCACCGGGACAGGGAATGTTTTTT.

This chain joins TRBV30 and TRBJ1-1; D gene unclear. Trimming shortened V by 4 bases and J by 3 bases, and 6 bases separated the two germline ends. CDR1 is GTSNPN and CDR2 is SVGIG in the germline V gene (reference sequence). The CDR3 extends over 11 amino acids. The CDR3 coding sequence is TGTGCCTGGAAGAGTTACACTGAAGCTTTCTTT. The encoded protein is CAWKSYTEAFF.

The J gene is TRBJ2-7, the V gene TRBV27; TRBD2 agrees at 14 bases. Germline values: CDR1 MNHEY, CDR2 SMNVEV (reference sequence). Trimming removed 6 bases from V and 1 base from J; junction bases left unmatched: 2. The CDR3 is 15 residues long. The CDR3 sequence: CASSRTSGGSYEQYF. CDR3 in DNA: TGTGCCAGCAGCCGGACTAGCGGGGGGTCCTACGAGCAGTACTTC.

This chain joins TRBV5-1 and TRBJ1-1; D is uncertain. With 6 bases removed from V and 4 bases from J, the gap between germline ends came to 19 bases. This CDR3 is built from 15 residues. In germline, CDR1 is SGHRS, CDR2 YFSETQ. The CDR3 region is CASTLAGSEGTEAFF. The CDR3 nucleotides are TGCGCCAGCACGCTGGCTGGCAGTGAGGGCACTGAAGCTTTCTTT.

A few counts support this clonotype. The rearrangement links TRBV24-1 to TRBJ2-1; TRBD2 aligns across 11 bases. The CDR3 covers 16 residues. The V and J ends lost 4 bases and 3 bases, in that order; junction bases with no gene match: 4. The germline CDR1 and CDR2 sequences are KGHDR and SFDVKD. The CDR3 region is CATSDTSGRSYNEQFF. CDR3 sequence (DNA): TGTGCCACCAGTGACACTAGCGGGAGAAGCTACAATGAGCAGTTCTTC.

The V gene is TRBV5-1, the J gene TRBJ2-5; TRBD1 or TRBD2 may be the D gene (5 bases each). The germline V and J ends were trimmed by 3 bases and 1 base, with 10 bases remaining between them. CDR1 and CDR2 (germline): SGHRS, YFSETQ. This CDR3 spans 14 amino acids. CDR3 sequence (DNA): TGCGCCAGCAGCTGGGGGAGCGGCCAAGAGACCCAGTACTTC. Its protein product is CASSWGSGQETQYF.

This chain links TRBV10-3 with TRBJ2-7; D possibly corresponds to TRBD2 (5 bases). Looked up from germline, CDR1 is ENHRY and CDR2 is SYGVKD. Trimming pared 5 bases from V and 5 bases from J, leaving 16 bases between. This CDR3 is 14 amino acids long. This CDR3 is CAISSTEKGDEQYF. CDR3 bases: TGTGCCATCAGTTCCACGGAGAAGGGAGACGAGCAGTACTTC.

The V and J genes are TRBV3-1 and TRBJ2-5, with 10 positions matching TRBD2. The germline CDR1 and CDR2 sequences are LGHDT and YNNKEL (reference sequence). CDR3 size: 15 residues. The V and J ends lost 4 bases and 4 bases, in that order; junction bases with no gene match: 6. In DNA form, the CDR3 reads TGTGCCAGCAGCCCAGCGGGGGGGCCTGGAGAGACCCAGTACTTC. Amino acids: CASSPAGGPGETQYF.

The chain combines TRBV2 with TRBJ2-1, with TRBD2 matching 7 bases. The CDR3 loop spans 16 amino acids. The J segment lost 0 bases and the V segment lost 6 bases, leaving 8 bases of the junction unmatched. Germline lookup yields CDR1 SNHLY and CDR2 FYNNEI. In nucleotides, the CDR3 is TGTGCCAGCAGCCTTAACCTAGCGGCCTCCTACAATGAGCAGTTCTTC. Its translation: CASSLNLAASYNEQFF.

This clonotype was counted a few times. This sequence joins TRBV6-1 and TRBJ2-2; 7 bases fit TRBD1. Germline assignment: CDR1 MNHNS and CDR2 SASEGT. The V gene end was trimmed by 5 bases and the J gene end by 8 bases; junction bases not matched to a gene: 8. The CDR3 contains 14 residues. CDR3 coding DNA: TGTGCCAGCAGTACCCCCAGGGGGTTGGGGGAGCTGTTTTTT. Translating gives CASSTPRGLGELFF.

The J gene is TRBJ1-1, the V gene TRBV10-3, with D tentatively TRBD1 (5 bases). CDR1 ENHRY and CDR2 SYGVKD come from the germline V gene. CDR3 length: 11 residues. V was cut by 4 bases and J by 12 bases, with 12 bases left in between. CDR3: CAISVGDSPFF. The CDR3 nucleotides are TGTGCCATCAGTGTAGGAGACAGCCCTTTCTTT.

This chain links TRBV6-1 with TRBJ2-4; maybe TRBD2 (7 bases). V was cut by 8 bases and J by 14 bases, with 25 bases left in between. The CDR3 spans 14 residues. Germline V CDR1 and CDR2: MNHNS, SASEGT. The chain's CDR3 is CASGAGGGPGLEYF. CDR3 sequence (DNA): TGTGCCAGCGGCGCTGGGGGGGGCCCAGGGTTAGAGTACTTC.

This clonotype appeared a few times. The chain uses TRBV20-1 and TRBJ1-5; D ambiguous. V was trimmed by 3 bases and J by 5 bases, leaving 11 bases between them. The germline V gene has CDR1 DFQATT and CDR2 SNEGSKA (reference sequence). The CDR3 is 13 residues long. The CDR3 spells CSARAAPDQPQHF. In DNA form, the CDR3 reads TGCAGTGCTAGGGCCGCGCCCGATCAGCCCCAGCATTTT.

The chain joins TRBV19 to TRBJ2-1, with 7 bases matching TRBD2. After removal of 5 bases from V and 2 bases from J, the junction contained 6 bases not matched to a gene. Germline assignment: CDR1 LNHDA and CDR2 SQIVND (reference sequence). The CDR3 runs 15 residues. The CDR3 region has the DNA TGTGCCAGTAGTGCTAGCGGAAACACCTACAATGAGCAGTTCTTC. Translation: CASSASGNTYNEQFF.

V and J are TRBV30 and TRBJ1-2; no firm D call. Germline V gene sequence: CDR1 GTSNPN, CDR2 SVGIG (reference sequence). This CDR3 region has 13 residues. Between the trimmed V and J ends, which lost 2 bases and 10 bases, there was a span of 17 bases. CDR3: CAWSCLGCNYYTF. The CDR3 DNA follows: TGTGCCTGGAGTTGTCTCGGGTGCAACTACTACACCTTC.

This sequence joins TRBV28 and TRBJ2-5; 8 nucleotides agree with TRBD2. The germline V gene encodes CDR1 MDHEN and CDR2 SYDVKM. The CDR3 has 13 amino acids. V shed 5 bases, J shed 3 bases, and the junction held 2 bases outside the gene matches. The CDR3 sequence is CASSPGGEETQYF. DNA of the CDR3: TGTGCCAGCAGTCCCGGGGGGGAAGAGACCCAGTACTTC.

The genes are TRBV6-1 and TRBJ1-6; 9 bases are a match to TRBD1. The CDR3 covers 17 residues. After removal of 4 bases from V and 7 bases from J, the junction contained 11 bases not matched to a gene. Germline-derived CDR1 and CDR2 are MNHNS and SASEGT. CDR3 amino acids: CASSGTWGQGSNSPLHF. CDR3 DNA sequence: TGTGCCAGCAGTGGAACCTGGGGACAGGGTTCGAATTCACCCCTCCACTTT.

This clonotype was counted between two and nine times. The gene calls are TRBV30 and TRBJ2-3, with 9 nucleotides matching TRBD1. Germline-derived CDR1 and CDR2 are GTSNPN and SVGIG (reference sequence). The ends lost 7 bases at V and 4 bases at J; junction bases unmatched: 6. The length of the CDR3 is 13 residues. The CDR3 sequence is CAFNRGQSDTQYF. The CDR3, as DNA: TGTGCCTTCAACAGGGGGCAGTCAGATACGCAGTATTTT. The entire variable domain, with the rest obtained from reference TRBV30 and TRBJ2-3, is as follows: SQTIHQWPATLVQPVGSPLSLECTVEGTSNPNLYWYRQAAGRGLQLLFYSVGIGQISSEVPQNLSASRPQDRQFILSSKKLLLSDSGFYLCAFNRGQSDTQYFGPGTRLTVL.

V gene TRBV5-1 combines with J gene TRBJ2-3, with 13 bases fitting TRBD2. The CDR3 runs 20 residues. CDR1 and CDR2 from the germline V gene are SGHRS and YFSETQ. V gave up 3 bases and J gave up 0 bases; unmatched junction bases: 13. CDR3 sequence: CASSSRLAGGSTASTDTQYF. Written as DNA, the CDR3 is TGCGCCAGCAGCTCGCGACTAGCGGGGGGCTCTACTGCTAGCACAGATACGCAGTATTTT.